Presented here are 13 T cell receptor beta chains from one specimen sequenced in a study of blood T cells in healthy people across ages. A second roughly 6 to 12 cycle PCR used barcoded and J-beta primers. TCRdb reprocessed the 5' RACE reads via MiXCR and lists one record per CDR3 protein. Altogether almost 300,000 distinct CDR3 sequences are present, around 29% being singletons, with the ten largest covering over 25%. The sequenced material came from blood. These receptors were obtained from a woman between 70 and 85 years old in good health.

The chain uses TRBV28 and TRBJ2-1; TRBD2 agrees at 9 bases. Trimming at V came to 2 bases and at J to 6 bases, leaving 11 bases not matched to a gene. This CDR3 spans 17 amino acids. Germline CDR1 is MDHEN and CDR2 is SYDVKM. This CDR3 reads CASSLARGSGGPNEQFF. The CDR3, as DNA: TGTGCCAGCAGTTTAGCTCGCGGTAGCGGGGGACCCAATGAGCAGTTCTTC.

In its sample, this clonotype was seen a few times. The chain couples TRBV6-4 to TRBJ2-1; unclear D gene. V lost 0 bases and J 3 bases, leaving 6 bases between the germline ends. CDR3 length: 14 amino acids. CDR1 is MRHNA and CDR2 is SNTAGT in the germline V gene. In DNA form, the CDR3 reads TGTGCCAGCAGTGACTCTGGCGGCTACAATGAGCAGTTCTTC. Its protein is CASSDSGGYNEQFF.

The chain couples TRBV2 to TRBJ2-5; tentative D call: TRBD1 (5 bases). With 10 bases removed from V and 3 bases from J, the gap between germline ends came to 12 bases. The CDR3 length is 12 residues. From germline, CDR1 is SNHLY and CDR2 FYNNEI. The CDR3 spells CATLKTEETQYF. In DNA form, the CDR3 reads TGTGCCACCCTTAAGACAGAAGAGACCCAGTACTTC.

This clonotype was detected only a few times. A junction end diverges from the germline sequence, so it may reflect a read error. The chain links TRBV4-1 to TRBJ2-4, with 7 bases lining up with TRBD1. Germline assignment: CDR1 MGHRA and CDR2 YSYEKL. This CDR3 spans 18 amino acids. CDR3 loop: CASSQLPGQTSSKNVQYF. CDR3 nucleotides: TGCGCCAGCAGCCAATTACCGGGACAGACCTCTTCCAAAAACGTTCAGTACTTC.

V is TRBV5-6 and J is TRBJ2-4, with D hard to call. Trimming shortened V by 2 bases and J by 7 bases, and 13 bases separated the two germline ends. Germline assignment: CDR1 SGHDT and CDR2 YYEEEE. The CDR3 runs 14 residues. The CDR3 protein is CASSLGQLPNIQYF. DNA of the CDR3: TGTGCCAGCAGCTTAGGTCAATTACCTAACATTCAGTACTTC.

The rearrangement links TRBV2 to TRBJ1-2; D uncertain. The CDR3 covers 12 residues. Germline values: CDR1 SNHLY, CDR2 FYNNEI. V gave up 6 bases and J gave up 7 bases, with 12 bases separating them. CDR3 loop: CASSPSIGGYTF. The CDR3 DNA is TGTGCCAGCAGCCCAAGCATTGGTGGCTACACCTTC.

This clonotype was seen at least ten times. V is TRBV29-1 and J is TRBJ2-4; D might be TRBD1 (5 bases). The V end lost 1 base, the J end lost 7 bases, and 5 bases lay between the germline ends. Germline V gives CDR1 SQVTM, CDR2 ANQGSEA. The CDR3 totals 11 residues. The CDR3 is CSVEAGNIQYF. CDR3 DNA: TGCAGCGTTGAAGCAGGGAACATTCAGTACTTC.

The chain joins TRBV29-1 to TRBJ2-2; TRBD2 agrees at 7 bases. Unmatched junction bases numbered 4, after V lost 2 bases and J lost 4 bases. Germline-derived CDR1 and CDR2 are SQVTM and ANQGSEA. This CDR3 spans 14 amino acids. The CDR3 is CSVETGGGTGELFF. The DNA for the CDR3 is TGCAGCGTTGAAACAGGCGGGGGCACCGGGGAGCTGTTTTTT.

This clonotype was recorded a few times. The rearrangement joins TRBV20-1 to TRBJ1-4; possibly TRBD1 for D (5 bases). Trimming removed 6 bases at V and 3 bases at J, with 17 bases between. Germline values: CDR1 DFQATT, CDR2 SNEGSKA (reference sequence). The CDR3 covers 15 residues. The chain's CDR3 is CSALGTPEANEKLFF. CDR3 DNA: TGCAGTGCACTGGGGACTCCTGAGGCTAATGAAAAACTGTTTTTT.

This chain joins TRBV4-3 and TRBJ1-4, with D maybe TRBD1 (5 bases). The V end was cut by 5 bases, the J end by 9 bases, with 16 bases between. Germline values: CDR1 LGHNA, CDR2 YSLEER. The CDR3 sequence is 14 residues long. Here the CDR3 reads CASSDSGAAQKLFF. CDR3 sequence (DNA): TGCGCCAGCAGCGATAGTGGGGCGGCGCAAAAACTGTTTTTT.

The sample holds many counts of this clonotype. V and J are TRBV20-1 and TRBJ1-1, with D possibly being TRBD1 (5 bases). The CDR3 spans 16 residues. The V gene lost 3 bases and the J gene lost 0 bases, with 17 bases spanning the gap. Germline CDR1 is DFQATT and CDR2 is SNEGSKA (reference sequence). DNA of the CDR3: TGCAGTGCTAGTTCTTTATCTCGGGGGATGAACACTGAAGCTTTCTTT. Translated: CSASSLSRGMNTEAFF.

V gene TRBV7-2 combines with J gene TRBJ1-1, with unresolved D. The CDR3 is 13 amino acids. The germline CDR1 and CDR2 sequences are SGHTA and FQGNSA. V shed 8 bases and J shed 2 bases, with 12 bases lying between them. Written as DNA, the CDR3 is TGTGCCAGCGACCGGGGATCCAACACTGAAGCTTTCTTT. Translating it yields CASDRGSNTEAFF.

The CDR3 nucleotides are TGCAGTGGTCAGGACCGGGACCGTAACACAGATACGCAGTATTTT. It specifies CSGQDRDRNTDTQYF. The chain employs TRBV20-1 and TRBJ2-3; the D call may be TRBD1 or TRBD2 (5 bases each). From germline, CDR1 is DFQATT and CDR2 SNEGSKA (reference sequence). V was cut by 7 bases and J by 2 bases, with 19 bases left in between. This CDR3 has 15 residues.